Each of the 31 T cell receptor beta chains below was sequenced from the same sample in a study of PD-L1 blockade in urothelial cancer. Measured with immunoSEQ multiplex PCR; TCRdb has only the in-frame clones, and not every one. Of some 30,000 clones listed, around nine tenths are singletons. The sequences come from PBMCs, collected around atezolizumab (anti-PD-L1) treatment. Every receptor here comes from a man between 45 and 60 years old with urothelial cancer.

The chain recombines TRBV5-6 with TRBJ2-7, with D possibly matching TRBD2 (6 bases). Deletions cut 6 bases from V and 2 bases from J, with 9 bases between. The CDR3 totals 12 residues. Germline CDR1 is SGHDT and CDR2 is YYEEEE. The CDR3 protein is CASKGGTYEQYF. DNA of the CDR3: TGTGCCAGCAAAGGAGGGACCTACGAGCAGTACTTC. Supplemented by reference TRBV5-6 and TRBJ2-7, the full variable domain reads DAGVTQSPTHLIKTRGQQVTLRCSPKSGHDTVSWYQQALGQGPQFIFQYYEEEERQRGNFPDRFSGHQFPNYSSELNVNALLLGDSALYLCASKGGTYEQYFGPGTRLTVT.

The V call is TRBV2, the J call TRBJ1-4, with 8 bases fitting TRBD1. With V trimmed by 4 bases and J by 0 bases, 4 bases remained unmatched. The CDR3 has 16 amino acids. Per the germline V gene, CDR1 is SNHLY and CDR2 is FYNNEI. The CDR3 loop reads CASSGQGRATNEKLFF. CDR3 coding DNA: TGTGCCAGCAGTGGACAGGGGCGTGCAACTAATGAAAAACTGTTTTTT.

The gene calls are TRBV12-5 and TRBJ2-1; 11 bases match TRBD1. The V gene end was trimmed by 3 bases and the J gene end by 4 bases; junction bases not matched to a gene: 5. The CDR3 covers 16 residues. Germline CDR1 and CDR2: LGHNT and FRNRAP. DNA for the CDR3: TGTGCTAGTGGTTTAACCGGACAGGGGGCTTACAATGAGCAGTTCTTC. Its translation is CASGLTGQGAYNEQFF.

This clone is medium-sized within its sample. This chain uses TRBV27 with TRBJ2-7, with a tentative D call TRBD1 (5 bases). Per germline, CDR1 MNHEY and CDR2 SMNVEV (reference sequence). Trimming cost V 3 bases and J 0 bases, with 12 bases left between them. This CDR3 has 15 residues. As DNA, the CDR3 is TGTGCCAGCAGTTTCTCCAGGGCATCCTCCTACGAGCAGTACTTC. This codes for CASSFSRASSYEQYF.

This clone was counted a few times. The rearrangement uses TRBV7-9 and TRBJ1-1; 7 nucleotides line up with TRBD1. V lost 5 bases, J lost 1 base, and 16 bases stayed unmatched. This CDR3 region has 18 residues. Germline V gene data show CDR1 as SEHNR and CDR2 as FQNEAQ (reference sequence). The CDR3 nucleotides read TGTGCCAGCAGCCCAACGGGGTCAGGGGGACGGTCGAACACTGAAGCTTTCTTT. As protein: CASSPTGSGGRSNTEAFF.

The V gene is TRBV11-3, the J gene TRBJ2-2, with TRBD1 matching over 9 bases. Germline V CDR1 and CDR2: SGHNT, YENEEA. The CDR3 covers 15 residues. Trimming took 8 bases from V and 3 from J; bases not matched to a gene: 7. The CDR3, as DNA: TGTGCCAGCCTTTCGAGGACAGGGGACACCGGGGAGCTGTTTTTT. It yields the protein CASLSRTGDTGELFF.

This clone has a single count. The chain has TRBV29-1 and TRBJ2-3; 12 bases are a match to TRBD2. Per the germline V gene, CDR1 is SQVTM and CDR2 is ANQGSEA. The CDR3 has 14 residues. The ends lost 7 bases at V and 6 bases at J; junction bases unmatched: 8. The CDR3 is CSATGLAGSDTQYF. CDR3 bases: TGCAGCGCGACGGGACTAGCGGGTTCGGATACGCAGTATTTT.

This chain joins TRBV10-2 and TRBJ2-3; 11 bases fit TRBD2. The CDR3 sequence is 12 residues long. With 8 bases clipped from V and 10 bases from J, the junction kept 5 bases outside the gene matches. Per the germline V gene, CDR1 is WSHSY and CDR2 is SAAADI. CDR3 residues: CASQALAGAQYF. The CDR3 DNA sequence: TGCGCCAGCCAAGCACTAGCGGGGGCGCAGTATTTT.

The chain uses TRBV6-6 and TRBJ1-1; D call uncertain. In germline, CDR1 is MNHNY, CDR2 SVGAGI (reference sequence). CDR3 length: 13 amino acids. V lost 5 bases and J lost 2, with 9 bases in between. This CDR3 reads CASSLIVNTEAFF. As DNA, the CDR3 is TGTGCCAGCAGTCTAATAGTCAACACTGAAGCTTTCTTT.

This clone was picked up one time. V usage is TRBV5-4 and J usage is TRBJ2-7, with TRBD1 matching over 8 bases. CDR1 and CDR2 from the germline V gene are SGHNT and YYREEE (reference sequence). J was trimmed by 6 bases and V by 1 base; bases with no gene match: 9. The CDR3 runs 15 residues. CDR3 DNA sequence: TGTGCCAGCAGCTTGATCAAACAGGGGGATGTCGAGCAGTACTTC. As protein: CASSLIKQGDVEQYF.

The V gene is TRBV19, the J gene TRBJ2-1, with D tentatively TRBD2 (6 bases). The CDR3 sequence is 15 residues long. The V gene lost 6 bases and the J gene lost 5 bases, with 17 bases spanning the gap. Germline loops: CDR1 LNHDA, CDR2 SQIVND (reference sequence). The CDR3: CASSLWASADNEQFF. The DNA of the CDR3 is TGTGCCAGTAGCCTCTGGGCTAGCGCCGACAATGAGCAGTTCTTC.

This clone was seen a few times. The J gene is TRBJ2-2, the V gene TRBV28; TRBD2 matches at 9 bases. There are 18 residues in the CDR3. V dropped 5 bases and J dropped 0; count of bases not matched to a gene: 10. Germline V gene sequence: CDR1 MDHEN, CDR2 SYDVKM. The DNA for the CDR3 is TGTGCCAGCAGTGGGGACAAGTTAGCGGGGGCGAACACCGGGGAGCTGTTTTTT. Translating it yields CASSGDKLAGANTGELFF.

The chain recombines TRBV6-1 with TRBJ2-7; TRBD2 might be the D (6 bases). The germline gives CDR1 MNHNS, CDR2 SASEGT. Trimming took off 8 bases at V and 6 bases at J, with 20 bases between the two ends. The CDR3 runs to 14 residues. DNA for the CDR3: TGTGCCAGCCGTCCGACTAGTTCCCCCTCCGAGCAGTACTTC. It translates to CASRPTSSPSEQYF.

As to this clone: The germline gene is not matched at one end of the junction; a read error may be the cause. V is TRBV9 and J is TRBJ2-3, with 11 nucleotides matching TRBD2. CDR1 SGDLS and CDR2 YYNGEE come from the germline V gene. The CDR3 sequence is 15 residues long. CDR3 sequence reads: CASNVAGGQGDTQYF. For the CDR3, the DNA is TGTGCCAGCAACGTAGCGGGAGGGCAAGGAGATACGCAGTATTTT.

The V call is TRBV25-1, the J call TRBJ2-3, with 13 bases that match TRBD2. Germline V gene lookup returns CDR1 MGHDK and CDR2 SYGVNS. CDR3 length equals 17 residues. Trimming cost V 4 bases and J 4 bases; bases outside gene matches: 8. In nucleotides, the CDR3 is TGTGCCAGCAGTGTCCTCGGACTAGCGGGAGTTTCAGATACGCAGTATTTT. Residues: CASSVLGLAGVSDTQYF.

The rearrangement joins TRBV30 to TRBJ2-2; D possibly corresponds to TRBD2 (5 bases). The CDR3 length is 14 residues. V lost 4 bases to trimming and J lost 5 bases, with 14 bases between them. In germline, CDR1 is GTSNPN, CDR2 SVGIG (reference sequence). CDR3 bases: TGTGCCTGGACCGTGAGCGGAATAACCGGGGAGCTGTTTTTT. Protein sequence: CAWTVSGITGELFF.

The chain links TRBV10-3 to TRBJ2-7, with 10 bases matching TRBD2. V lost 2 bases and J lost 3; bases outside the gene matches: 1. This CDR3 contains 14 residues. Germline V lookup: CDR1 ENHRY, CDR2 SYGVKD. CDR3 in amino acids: CAISEPSGSYEQYF. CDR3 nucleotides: TGTGCCATCAGTGAGCCTAGCGGGAGCTACGAGCAGTACTTC.

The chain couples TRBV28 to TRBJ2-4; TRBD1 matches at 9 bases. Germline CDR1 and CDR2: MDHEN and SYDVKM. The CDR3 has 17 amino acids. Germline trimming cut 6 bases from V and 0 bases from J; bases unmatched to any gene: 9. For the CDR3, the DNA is TGTGCCAGCAGCCCCGGGACAGGGACCCTAGCCAAAAACATTCAGTACTTC. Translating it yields CASSPGTGTLAKNIQYF.

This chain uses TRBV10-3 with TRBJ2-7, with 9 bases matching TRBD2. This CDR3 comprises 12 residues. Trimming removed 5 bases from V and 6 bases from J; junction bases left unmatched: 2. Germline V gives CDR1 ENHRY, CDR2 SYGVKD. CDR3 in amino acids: CAISLAGAEQYF. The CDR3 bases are TGTGCCATCAGTTTAGCGGGAGCCGAGCAGTACTTC.

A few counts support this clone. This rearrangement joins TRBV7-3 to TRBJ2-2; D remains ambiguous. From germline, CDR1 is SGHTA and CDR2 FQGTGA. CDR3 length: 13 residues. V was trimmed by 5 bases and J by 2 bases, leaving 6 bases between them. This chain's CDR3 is CASSPVNTGELFF. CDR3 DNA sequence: TGTGCCAGCAGCCCCGTTAACACCGGGGAGCTGTTTTTT. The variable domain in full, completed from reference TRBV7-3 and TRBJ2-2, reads GAGVSQTPSNKVTEKGKYVELRCDPISGHTALYWYRQSLGQGPEFLIYFQGTGAADDSGLPNDRFFAVRPEGSVSTLKIQRTERGDSAVYLCASSPVNTGELFFGEGSRLTVL.

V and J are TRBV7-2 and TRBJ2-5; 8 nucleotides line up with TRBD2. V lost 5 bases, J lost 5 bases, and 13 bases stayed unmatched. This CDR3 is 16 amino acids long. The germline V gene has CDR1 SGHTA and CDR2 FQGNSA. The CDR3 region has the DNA TGTGCCAGCAGCCCCCCCCCGGGACTAGTCGTGGAGACCCAGTACTTC. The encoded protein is CASSPPPGLVVETQYF.

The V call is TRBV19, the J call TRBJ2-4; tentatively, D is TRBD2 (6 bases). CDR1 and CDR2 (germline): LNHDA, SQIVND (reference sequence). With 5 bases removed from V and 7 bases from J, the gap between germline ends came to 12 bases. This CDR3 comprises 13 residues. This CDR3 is CASSPRDSNIQYF. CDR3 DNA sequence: TGTGCCAGTAGTCCCCGGGACTCGAACATTCAGTACTTC.

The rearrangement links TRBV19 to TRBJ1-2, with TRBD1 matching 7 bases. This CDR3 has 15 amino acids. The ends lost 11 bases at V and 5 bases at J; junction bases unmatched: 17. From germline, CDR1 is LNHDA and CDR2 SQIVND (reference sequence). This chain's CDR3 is CACSGTVSSLYGYTF. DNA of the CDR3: TGTGCCTGTTCCGGGACAGTTTCCTCACTTTATGGCTACACCTTC.

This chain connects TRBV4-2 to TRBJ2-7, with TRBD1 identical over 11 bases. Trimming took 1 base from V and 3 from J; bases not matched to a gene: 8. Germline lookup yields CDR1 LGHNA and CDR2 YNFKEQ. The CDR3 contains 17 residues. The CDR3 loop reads CASSQVGQGGSSYEQYF. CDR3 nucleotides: TGTGCCAGCAGCCAAGTGGGACAGGGGGGCTCTAGCTACGAGCAGTACTTC.

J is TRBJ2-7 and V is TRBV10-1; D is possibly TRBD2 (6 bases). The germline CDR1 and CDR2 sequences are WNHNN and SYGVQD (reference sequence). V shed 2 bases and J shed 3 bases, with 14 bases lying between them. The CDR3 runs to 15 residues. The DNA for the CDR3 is TGCGCCAGCAGTGAGAATCCGGGGGTCGGCTACGAGCAGTACTTC. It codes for CASSENPGVGYEQYF.

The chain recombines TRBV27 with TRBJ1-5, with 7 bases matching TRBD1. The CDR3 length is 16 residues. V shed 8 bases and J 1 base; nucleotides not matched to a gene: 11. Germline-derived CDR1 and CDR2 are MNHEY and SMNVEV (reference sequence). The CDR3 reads CASQSVRQGSNQPQHF. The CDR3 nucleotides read TGTGCCAGCCAGAGTGTCCGACAGGGCAGCAATCAGCCCCAGCATTTT.

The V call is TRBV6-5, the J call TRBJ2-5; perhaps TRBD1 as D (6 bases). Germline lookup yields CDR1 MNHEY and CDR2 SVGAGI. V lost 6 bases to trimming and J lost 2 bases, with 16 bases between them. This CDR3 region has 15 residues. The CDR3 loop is CASSLLGATQETQYF. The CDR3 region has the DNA TGTGCCAGCAGCCTCTTGGGGGCGACACAAGAGACCCAGTACTTC.

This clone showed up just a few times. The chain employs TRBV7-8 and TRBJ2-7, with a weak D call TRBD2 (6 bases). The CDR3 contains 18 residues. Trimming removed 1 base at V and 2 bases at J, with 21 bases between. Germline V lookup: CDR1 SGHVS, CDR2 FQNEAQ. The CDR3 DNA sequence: TGTGCCAGCAGCTTAGGGGGCGAGCTAGCGCCCCAGGCCTACGAGCAGTACTTC. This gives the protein CASSLGGELAPQAYEQYF.

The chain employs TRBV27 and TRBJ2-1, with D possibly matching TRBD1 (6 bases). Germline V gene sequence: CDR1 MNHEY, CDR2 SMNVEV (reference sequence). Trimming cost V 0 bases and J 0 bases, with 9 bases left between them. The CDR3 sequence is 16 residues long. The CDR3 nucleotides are TGTGCCAGCAGTTTATCGGCAGGGGACTCCTACAATGAGCAGTTCTTC. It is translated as CASSLSAGDSYNEQFF.

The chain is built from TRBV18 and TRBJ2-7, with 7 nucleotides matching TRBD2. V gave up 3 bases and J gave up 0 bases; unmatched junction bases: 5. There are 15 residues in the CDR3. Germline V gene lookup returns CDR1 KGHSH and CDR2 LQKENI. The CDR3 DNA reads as TGTGCCAGCTCACCCTTGGGCGGGAGCTCCTACGAGCAGTACTTC. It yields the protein CASSPLGGSSYEQYF. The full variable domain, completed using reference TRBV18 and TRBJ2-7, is NAGVMQNPRHLVRRRGQEARLRCSPMKGHSHVYWYRQLPEEGLKFMVYLQKENIIDESGMPKERFSAEFPKEGPSILRIQQVVRGDSAAYFCASSPLGGSSYEQYFGPGTRLTVT.

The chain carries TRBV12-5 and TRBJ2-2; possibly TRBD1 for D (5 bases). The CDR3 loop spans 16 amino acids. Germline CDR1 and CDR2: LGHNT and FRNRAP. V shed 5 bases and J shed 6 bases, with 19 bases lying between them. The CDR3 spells CASGKPTVYVAGELFF. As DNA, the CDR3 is TGTGCTAGTGGTAAACCGACAGTATATGTTGCCGGGGAGCTGTTTTTT.